Listed here are 14 T cell receptor beta chains from one sample, sequenced in a study of cytomegalovirus exposure and HLA in healthy donors. PCR primers comprised 60 Vbeta and 13 Jbeta primers. TCRdb's table, derived via immunoSEQ multiplex PCR, lists solely in-frame clones and lacks some. The sample includes hundreds of thousands of clones, roughly four fifths of them seen just once. Sequenced input: PBMCs. These receptors originate from a woman in her thirties or forties in good health and CMV-seronegative.

The chain couples TRBV5-6 to TRBJ1-1; 7 positions agree with TRBD1. Germline V gene data show CDR1 as SGHDT and CDR2 as YYEEEE. The CDR3 spans 14 residues. Trimming took 3 bases from V and 4 from J; bases not matched to a gene: 6. CDR3 in DNA: TGTGCCAGCAGCTCGTGGACAGGAGGCACTGAAGCTTTCTTT. It codes for CASSSWTGGTEAFF.

The genes are TRBV28 and TRBJ2-7, with 9 nucleotides matching TRBD1. J gave up 5 bases and V 6 bases, and 11 bases lay outside the gene matches. The germline gives CDR1 MDHEN, CDR2 SYDVKM. This CDR3 comprises 15 residues. Written as DNA, the CDR3 is TGTGCCAGCAGCCCCTTCGACAGGGGGTTGAACGAGCAGTACTTC. Protein product: CASSPFDRGLNEQYF.

The V and J genes are TRBV11-2 and TRBJ2-7; 7 positions agree with TRBD2. This CDR3 has 17 residues. The J segment lost 5 bases and the V segment lost 1 base, leaving 14 bases of the junction unmatched. CDR1 and CDR2 from the germline V gene are SGHAT and FQNNGV. CDR3 nucleotide sequence: TGTGCCAGCAGCTTAGGAGTGTGGCGGGGGATGTCCCACGAGCAGTACTTC. Translation: CASSLGVWRGMSHEQYF.

The gene calls are TRBV5-4 and TRBJ2-6; D is ambiguous. The V end was cut by 0 bases, the J end by 0 bases, with 4 bases between. The length of the CDR3 is 15 residues. Germline-derived CDR1 and CDR2 are SGHNT and YYREEE (reference sequence). This chain's CDR3 is CASSLDSSGANVLTF. CDR3 nucleotide sequence: TGTGCCAGCAGCTTGGATAGCTCTGGGGCCAACGTCCTGACTTTC.

The rearrangement uses TRBV7-2 and TRBJ2-7; TRBD1 agrees at 10 bases. Per germline, CDR1 SGHTA and CDR2 FQGNSA. V lost 5 bases, J lost 4 bases, and 5 bases stayed unmatched. CDR3 length equals 14 residues. CDR3 nucleotides: TGTGCCAGCAGCCGCCGGGACAGGGGTTACGAGCAGTACTTC. Translated, it gives CASSRRDRGYEQYF. Combining the CDR3 with reference TRBV7-2 and TRBJ2-7 gives the whole variable domain GAGVSQSPSNKVTEKGKDVELRCDPISGHTALYWYRQSLGQGLEFLIYFQGNSAPDKSGLPSDRFSAERTGGSVSTLTIQRTQQEDSAVYLCASSRRDRGYEQYFGPGTRLTVT.

J is TRBJ2-3 and V is TRBV7-8; TRBD1 might be the D (5 bases). Trimming removed 2 bases from V and 2 bases from J, with 14 bases in between. Germline-derived CDR1 and CDR2 are SGHVS and FQNEAQ. There are 16 residues in the CDR3. DNA of the CDR3: TGTGCCAGCAGCTTACGAGACAGACTGTTCACAGATACGCAGTATTTT. Translation: CASSLRDRLFTDTQYF.

The V and J genes are TRBV19 and TRBJ1-1; D might be TRBD1 (6 bases). Germline CDR1 is LNHDA and CDR2 is SQIVND (reference sequence). Trimming pared 4 bases from V and 1 base from J, leaving 16 bases between. The CDR3 loop spans 16 amino acids. The CDR3 here is CASSNDGGAPNTEAFF. The CDR3 DNA reads as TGTGCCAGTAGTAACGATGGGGGGGCCCCGAACACTGAAGCTTTCTTT.

A single count supports this clone. The J gene is TRBJ2-7, the V gene TRBV11-2; D unclear. The CDR3 totals 14 residues. The V end lost 5 bases, the J end lost 0 bases, and 11 bases lay between the germline ends. In germline, CDR1 is SGHAT, CDR2 FQNNGV. The CDR3 DNA follows: TGTGCCAGCAGCCCCTCGGGTCTCTCCTACGAGCAGTACTTC. Translated: CASSPSGLSYEQYF.

The rearrangement links TRBV7-2 to TRBJ2-7; 7 bases align to TRBD1. The CDR3 is 15 amino acids. Germline V gene data show CDR1 as SGHTA and CDR2 as FQGNSA. With 6 bases clipped from V and 2 bases from J, the junction kept 10 bases outside the gene matches. CDR3 region: CASRPIPGQTYEQYF. The CDR3 region has the DNA TGTGCCAGCAGGCCCATCCCGGGACAGACCTACGAGCAGTACTTC.

The J gene is TRBJ2-7, the V gene TRBV6-5; 9 bases line up with TRBD1. The germline CDR1 and CDR2 sequences are MNHEY and SVGAGI. V trimming: 4 bases; J trimming: 7 bases; junction bases outside the gene matches: 11. CDR3 length: 15 amino acids. CDR3 protein: CASSSPGQGLREQYF. CDR3 DNA sequence: TGTGCCAGCAGTTCCCCGGGACAGGGACTGAGGGAGCAGTACTTC.

The rearrangement links TRBV4-2 to TRBJ1-1; no clear D gene. Germline lookup yields CDR1 LGHNA and CDR2 YNFKEQ. Trimming cost V 0 bases and J 2 bases, with 7 bases left between them. The CDR3 is 14 amino acids. CDR3 residues: CASSQEWLNTEAFF. The CDR3 coding sequence is TGTGCCAGCAGCCAAGAATGGCTTAACACTGAAGCTTTCTTT.

The chain links TRBV27 to TRBJ1-4; TRBD1 matches 9 bases. V gave up 8 bases and J gave up 6 bases; unmatched junction bases: 7. Germline V gene sequence: CDR1 MNHEY, CDR2 SMNVEV (reference sequence). The CDR3 has 14 residues. The CDR3 loop is CASSPGTGHEKLFF. The DNA of the CDR3 is TGTGCCAGCTCTCCGGGGACAGGGCATGAAAAACTGTTTTTT.

The V gene is TRBV5-1, the J gene TRBJ2-6; D gene unclear. V lost 4 bases and J lost 6, with 8 bases in between. CDR1 is SGHRS and CDR2 is YFSETQ in the germline V gene. The CDR3 runs to 13 residues. DNA of the CDR3: TGCGCCAGCAGCCCCGTGGCGGCCAACGTCCTGACTTTC. Its protein product is CASSPVAANVLTF.

The genes are TRBV5-6 and TRBJ2-1; TRBD2 matches 7 bases. The CDR3 is 17 amino acids. Germline loops: CDR1 SGHDT, CDR2 YYEEEE. The trim removed 2 bases at V and 3 bases at J, leaving 11 bases unmatched. Here the CDR3 reads CASSFPSWSGDYNEQFF. The CDR3 nucleotides read TGTGCCAGCAGCTTCCCCTCTTGGAGCGGGGACTACAATGAGCAGTTCTTC.